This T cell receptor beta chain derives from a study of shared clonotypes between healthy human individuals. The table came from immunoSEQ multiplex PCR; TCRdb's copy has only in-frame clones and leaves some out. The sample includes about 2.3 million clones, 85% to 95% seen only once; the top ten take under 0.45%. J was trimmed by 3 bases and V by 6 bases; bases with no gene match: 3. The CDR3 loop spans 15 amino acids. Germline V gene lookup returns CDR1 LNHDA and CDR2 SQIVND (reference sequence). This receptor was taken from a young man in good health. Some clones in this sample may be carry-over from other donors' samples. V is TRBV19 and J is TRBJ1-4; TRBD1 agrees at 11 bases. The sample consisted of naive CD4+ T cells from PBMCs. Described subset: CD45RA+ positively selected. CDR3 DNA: TGTGCCAGTAGGGACAGGGGGCGTTCTAATGAAAAACTGTTTTTT. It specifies CASRDRGRSNEKLFF.